The present TCR beta chain was sequenced within a study of blood T cell repertoires in COVID-19 (dated by TCRdb to about 2020). Looking at the study overall: Samples from collaborators originated in the United States, Italy and Spain and spanned both the acute and convalescent phases of COVID-19. The material from the prospective study consisted of cDNA or gDNA derived from T cells, B-cell-depleted T cells, or PBMCs. Deeply sampled blood TCRbeta repertoires from subjects exposed to, actively infected with, or recovered from COVID-19 were included in the dataset. The repertoires were released in a freely available public database intended as a resource for research on the immune response to SARS-CoV-2. Samples came from the ongoing ImmuneRACE study (first 160 participants) plus 1,254 subjects from 6 global collaborators. Nearly every sample came with metadata listing a de-identified subject ID, COVID-19 status, age in years and sex. Where HLA class I and class II types were available, the types were taken from metadata supplied by the sample provider, not from assay-based typing.

In Seattle, one collaborating source enrolled patients while the infection was active and tracked those patients longitudinally over the course of disease. Each collaborating institution followed its own protocols to collect whole blood in K2EDTA tubes. For TCRbeta analysis, collaborator samples were shipped as frozen whole blood, as isolated PBMCs, or as DNA extracted from either sample type. Here V drops 5 bases and J drops 5 bases, and the junction holds 13 bases not matched to any gene. Including the terminal cysteine and phenylalanine, the CDR3 comprises 17 residues. Here the CDR3 DNA is all that survives: 51 bases in frame from base 1. CDR1 SGHTA and CDR2 FQGTGA are derived from the germline V gene. The immunoSEQ Assay, a bias-controlled multiplex PCR, was used to amplify TCRbeta CDR3 regions from genomic DNA. In the source study's methods: The number of nucleated cells in each sample was estimated by amplification of reference gene primers within the assay. To quantify the absolute abundance of each unique TCRbeta CDR3 rearrangement, sequence reads were collapsed and filtered. For each sample, productive Simpson clonality was calculated as the square root of Simpson's diversity index across productive rearrangements. TCRdb holds this immuneACCESS table with in-frame rearrangements only. Some clones are missing; in checked studies, unresolved V genes explain under half, and the rest has no known cause. The V and J calls and clone size are taken from that table; D and trimming were inferred from the DNA. This sample holds about 150,000 clones; approximately 85% were observed only once. The top ten clonotypes cover 0.6% to 0.65% of the sample.

Beyond this particular receptor, the publication reports: How much clinical and demographic metadata was included differed by source and by participant, and the metadata was provided uncurated.

This clone appeared a single time. Its cognate antigen has yet to be identified. The sample holds no much larger clone one base away, and base qualities are not on file. Sequences were obtained from peripheral blood. Recombination joined TRBV7-3 with TRBJ2-1, and 9 junction bases match TRBD2. The TCR comes from a man in his 60s with COVID-19, enrolled during active disease. The CDR3 protein: CASSLWDSGRKNNEQFF. The bases read TGTGCCAGCAGCCTCTGGGATAGCGGGAGAAAAAACAATGAGCAGTTCTTC.